This T cell receptor (beta chain) came from a study of T cells in Graves' hyperthyroidism and ophthalmopathy. Study as a whole: Any treatment followed the collection of peripheral blood at initial diagnosis. Points from the study as a whole: In validation, the model predicted ophthalmopathy. These predictions came a median roughly 6.5 months before onset. Most expanded thyroid clonotypes above 0.001 recurred in blood.

Uncontrolled infection, other autoimmune disease, pregnancy or lactation excluded patients. RNA transcripts yielded amplified TCR beta CDR3 regions. With the HTBI primer set, the TCR CDR3 went through a first round of RT-PCR. TCRdb processed the multiplex PCR reads anew with MiXCR; each CDR3 protein has one entry. The sample records more than 500,000 distinct CDR3 sequences, about 14% being singletons. Of note for this clonotype: The antigen remains undetermined.

Trimming pared 3 bases from V and 4 bases from J, leaving 6 bases between. CDR3 length: 12 amino acids. Germline V gives CDR1 KGHDR, CDR2 SFDVKD. The sequence was obtained from a middle-aged woman with Graves' ophthalmopathy. The rearrangement links TRBV24-1 to TRBJ2-7; D gene ambiguous. The sequenced material came from blood. The CDR3 loop is CATSDGEYEQYF. The CDR3 DNA reads TGTGCCACCAGTGATGGAGAATACGAGCAGTACTTC.